This T cell receptor (beta chain) was identified during a study of cytomegalovirus exposure and HLA in healthy donors. This PCR relied on a set of 60 Vbeta primers and 13 Jbeta primers. Generated by immunoSEQ multiplex PCR, the TCRdb table keeps only in-frame clones and is missing some. Altogether 55,000 to 70,000 clones are present, 68% being singletons, with the ten largest covering 17%. The CDR3 has 15 amino acids. The V gene's germline CDR1 is SGHTA and CDR2 FQGNSA. V shed 5 bases, J shed 2 bases, and the junction held 8 bases outside the gene matches. Sequencing was performed on PBMCs. The genes are TRBV7-2 and TRBJ1-2; 7 positions match TRBD1. This sequence was found in a man aged 40-49 years in good health and CMV-seropositive. CDR3 nucleotides: TGTGCCAGCAGCCCTGGGTCGGGACAGAACTATGGCTACACCTTC. Protein: CASSPGSGQNYGYTF.